A single sample is the source of the 18 T cell receptor beta chains below, sequenced in a study of blood T cell repertoires in COVID-19. Only in-frame clones appear in the TCRdb table, and some are missing; sequencing was by immunoSEQ multiplex PCR. Among about 41,000 clones listed, about 80% were seen once. Sequenced input: peripheral blood. These receptors were obtained from an elderly woman with acute or convalescent COVID-19.

This chain joins TRBV28 and TRBJ1-2; TRBD1 agrees at 7 bases. The germline V gene has CDR1 MDHEN and CDR2 SYDVKM. The V segment lost 3 bases and the J segment 3 bases; nucleotides outside the gene matches: 4. This CDR3 is 14 amino acids long. The CDR3 DNA reads as TGTGCCAGCAGTTTCCACGACAGGGACTATGGCTACACCTTC. Translated, it gives CASSFHDRDYGYTF.

The chain employs TRBV13 and TRBJ1-1, with a possible D match to TRBD1 (5 bases). The CDR3 covers 14 residues. From germline, CDR1 is PRHDT and CDR2 FYEKMQ (reference sequence). Trimming removed 0 bases from V and 12 bases from J, with 17 bases in between. In DNA, the CDR3 is TGTGCCAGCAGCTTAGGCCGAGGTGGCAGGGATACTTTCTTT. Its translation is CASSLGRGGRDTFF.

The chain employs TRBV3-1 (or the pseudogene TRBV3-2) and TRBJ1-6; D call uncertain. CDR1 is LGHDT and CDR2 is YNNKEL in the germline V gene (reference sequence). Trimming left V 1 base short and J 0 bases short, with 4 bases between. This CDR3 region has 15 residues. The CDR3 DNA reads as TGTGCCAGCAGCCAAGTAGCCTCCTATAATTCACCCCTCCACTTT. This translates into CASSQVASYNSPLHF.

The chain carries TRBV6-5 and TRBJ2-7; 10 bases align to TRBD1. J gave up 3 bases and V 6 bases, and 8 bases lay outside the gene matches. CDR1 is MNHEY, CDR2 SVGAGI, per germline. This CDR3 contains 15 residues. The CDR3 loop reads CASRATGTGDYEQYF. In DNA, the CDR3 is TGTGCCAGCAGGGCTACCGGGACAGGGGACTACGAGCAGTACTTC.

The rearrangement uses TRBV2 and TRBJ2-7, with D possibly matching TRBD2 (6 bases). The germline CDR1 and CDR2 sequences are SNHLY and FYNNEI. The CDR3 is 13 amino acids. Trimming removed 6 bases from V and 1 base from J, with 10 bases in between. The CDR3 DNA reads as TGTGCCAGCAGGGGGGGAAAGTCCTACGAGCAGTACTTC. Protein: CASRGGKSYEQYF.

The chain is built from TRBV29-1 and TRBJ2-5; the D gene is possibly TRBD1 (5 bases). CDR3 size: 11 residues. The V end lost 6 bases, the J end lost 5 bases, and 10 bases lay between the germline ends. The V gene's germline CDR1 is SQVTM and CDR2 ANQGSEA. The CDR3 region is CSVGDGETQYF. CDR3 bases: TGCAGCGTAGGGGATGGGGAGACCCAGTACTTC.

This chain connects TRBV30 to TRBJ2-1; 7 bases line up with TRBD2. The CDR3 totals 14 residues. Trimming removed 0 bases from V and 4 bases from J; junction bases left unmatched: 3. Germline V gives CDR1 GTSNPN, CDR2 SVGIG (reference sequence). CDR3 in DNA: TGTGCCTGGAGTGTCGGGGGGTTATACAATGAGCAGTTCTTC. Translated, it gives CAWSVGGLYNEQFF.

The chain employs TRBV5-4 and TRBJ1-3; D is uncertain. CDR1 is SGHNT and CDR2 is YYREEE in the germline V gene (reference sequence). This CDR3 comprises 13 residues. V was clipped by 1 base and J by 3 bases, with 5 bases between them. CDR3 protein: CASSLSLGNTIYF. The DNA for the CDR3 is TGTGCCAGCAGCTTGAGCCTTGGAAACACCATATATTTT.

Only one count was recorded for this clone. This chain uses TRBV7-2 with TRBJ2-7; D unresolved. Germline V gene lookup returns CDR1 SGHTA and CDR2 FQGNSA. The CDR3 is 11 amino acids. Trimming removed 5 bases at V and 4 bases at J, with 6 bases between. The CDR3 DNA follows: TGTGCCAGCAGCCCATTGTACGAGCAGTACTTC. Protein sequence: CASSPLYEQYF.

J is TRBJ2-5 and V is TRBV6-5; D remains unclear. V shed 6 bases and J shed 5 bases, with 10 bases lying between them. CDR1 and CDR2 from the germline V gene are MNHEY and SVGAGI. The CDR3 length is 12 residues. The CDR3, as DNA: TGTGCCAGCAGCAGACATGAGGAGACCCAGTACTTC. It yields the protein CASSRHEETQYF.

This rearrangement joins TRBV6-1 to TRBJ1-1, with a weak D call TRBD1 (6 bases). Trimming removed 3 bases from V and 0 bases from J, with 11 bases in between. The CDR3 sequence is 15 residues long. The germline V gene has CDR1 MNHNS and CDR2 SASEGT. The CDR3 sequence is CASSDQGNLNTEAFF. DNA of the CDR3: TGTGCCAGCAGTGACCAGGGGAATCTGAACACTGAAGCTTTCTTT.

CDR3 coding DNA: TGTGCCAGCAGCTTTCGAGCGGGGGTTAGCACAGATACGCAGTATTTT. This encodes CASSFRAGVSTDTQYF. This chain connects TRBV7-2 to TRBJ2-3; TRBD2 matches at 8 bases. The CDR3 is 16 amino acids. Germline V gene lookup returns CDR1 SGHTA and CDR2 FQGNSA. J was trimmed by 0 bases and V by 3 bases; bases with no gene match: 5.

V and J are TRBV18 and TRBJ2-5; TRBD1 matches at 9 bases. V trimming: 3 bases; J trimming: 3 bases; junction bases outside the gene matches: 2. There are 14 residues in the CDR3. Germline CDR1 is KGHSH and CDR2 is LQKENI. Here the CDR3 reads CASSPGTGKETQYF. The DNA of the CDR3 is TGTGCCAGCTCACCGGGGACAGGGAAAGAGACCCAGTACTTC.

The chain carries TRBV11-2 and TRBJ2-3; 10 nucleotides line up with TRBD2. The CDR3 is made up of 16 amino acids. In germline, CDR1 is SGHAT, CDR2 FQNNGV. Trimming cost V 3 bases and J 5 bases; bases outside gene matches: 8. The CDR3 region is CASSLDSGGLGDTQYF. CDR3 DNA sequence: TGTGCCAGCAGCTTGGATAGCGGGGGGTTGGGAGATACGCAGTATTTT.

The chain couples TRBV5-1 to TRBJ1-2; 9 bases fit TRBD1. The CDR3 extends over 16 amino acids. V gave up 3 bases and J gave up 2 bases; unmatched junction bases: 8. Germline V gene data show CDR1 as SGHRS and CDR2 as YFSETQ. DNA for the CDR3: TGCGCCAGCAGCTCATCCTCCGGGACAGGGAACTATGGCTACACCTTC. Translated, it gives CASSSSSGTGNYGYTF. Full variable domain (missing parts from reference TRBV5-1 and TRBJ1-2): KAGVTQTPRYLIKTRGQQVTLSCSPISGHRSVSWYQQTPGQGLQFLFEYFSETQRNKGNFPGRFSGRQFSNSRSEMNVSTLELGDSALYLCASSSSSGTGNYGYTFGSGTRLTVV.

The rearrangement links TRBV28 to TRBJ1-2, with TRBD1 identical over 8 bases. There are 17 residues in the CDR3. The junction had 14 bases not matched to a gene; V was cut back by 4 bases and J by 4 bases. Germline values: CDR1 MDHEN, CDR2 SYDVKM. As DNA, the CDR3 is TGTGCCAGCAGTTCCGGGACAGGTCGGTTCGGGGTCTATGGCTACACCTTC. Translating it yields CASSSGTGRFGVYGYTF.

This clone was observed a few times. This chain joins TRBV30 and TRBJ1-3; tentative D call: TRBD1 (5 bases). The V end was cut by 1 base, the J end by 0 bases, with 7 bases between. The CDR3 is made up of 14 amino acids. Per germline, CDR1 GTSNPN and CDR2 SVGIG (reference sequence). In nucleotides, the CDR3 is TGTGCCTGGAGTGAAAGGGGCTCTGGAAACACCATATATTTT. This translates into CAWSERGSGNTIYF.

The CDR3 here is CASSPGRGDEQFF. DNA for the CDR3: TGTGCCAGCAGCCCCGGGAGGGGGGATGAGCAGTTCTTC. The V call is TRBV9, the J call TRBJ2-1; the match to TRBD2 covers 8 bases. Trimming removed 4 bases from V and 8 bases from J; junction bases left unmatched: 5. The germline gives CDR1 SGDLS, CDR2 YYNGEE. The CDR3 has 13 residues. Combining the CDR3 with reference TRBV9 and TRBJ2-1 gives the whole variable domain DSGVTQTPKHLITATGQRVTLRCSPRSGDLSVYWYQQSLDQGLQFLIQYYNGEERAKGNILERFSAQQFPDLHSELNLSSLELGDSALYFCASSPGRGDEQFFGPGTRLTVL.